The source of this T cell receptor (beta chain) is a study of blood T cell repertoires in COVID-19. As for the study in general: Material from acute and convalescent COVID-19 was sourced from the United States, Italy and Spain. The cDNA or gDNA used as material had been derived from T cells, B-cell-depleted T cells, or PBMCs.

Measured with immunoSEQ multiplex PCR; TCRdb has only the in-frame clones, and not every one. The sample has 130,000 to 150,000 clones; roughly 86% are singletons. The CDR3 runs to 15 residues. Germline CDR1 and CDR2: SGHVS and FNYEAQ. V was clipped by 6 bases and J by 2 bases; unmatched bases: 7. The chain couples TRBV7-6 to TRBJ2-5, with TRBD2 matching over 9 bases. The clonotype comes from a human donor in a cohort sampled during active COVID-19. The sequencing input was peripheral blood. CDR3 in amino acids: CASRRLGLAQETQYF. The CDR3 DNA sequence: TGTGCCAGCAGGCGATTAGGACTAGCGCAAGAGACCCAGTACTTC.